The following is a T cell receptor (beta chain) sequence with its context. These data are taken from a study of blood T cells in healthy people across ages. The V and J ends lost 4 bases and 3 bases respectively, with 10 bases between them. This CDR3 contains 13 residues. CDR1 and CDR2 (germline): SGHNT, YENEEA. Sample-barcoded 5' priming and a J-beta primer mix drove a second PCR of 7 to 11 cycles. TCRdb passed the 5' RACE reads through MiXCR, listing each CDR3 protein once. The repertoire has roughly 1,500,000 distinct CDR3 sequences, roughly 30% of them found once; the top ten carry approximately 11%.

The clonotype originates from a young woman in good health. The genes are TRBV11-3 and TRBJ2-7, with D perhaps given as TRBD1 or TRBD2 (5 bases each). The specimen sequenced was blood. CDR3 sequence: CASSSGPYYEQYF. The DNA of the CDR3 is TGTGCCAGCAGCTCGGGACCCTACTACGAGCAGTACTTC.